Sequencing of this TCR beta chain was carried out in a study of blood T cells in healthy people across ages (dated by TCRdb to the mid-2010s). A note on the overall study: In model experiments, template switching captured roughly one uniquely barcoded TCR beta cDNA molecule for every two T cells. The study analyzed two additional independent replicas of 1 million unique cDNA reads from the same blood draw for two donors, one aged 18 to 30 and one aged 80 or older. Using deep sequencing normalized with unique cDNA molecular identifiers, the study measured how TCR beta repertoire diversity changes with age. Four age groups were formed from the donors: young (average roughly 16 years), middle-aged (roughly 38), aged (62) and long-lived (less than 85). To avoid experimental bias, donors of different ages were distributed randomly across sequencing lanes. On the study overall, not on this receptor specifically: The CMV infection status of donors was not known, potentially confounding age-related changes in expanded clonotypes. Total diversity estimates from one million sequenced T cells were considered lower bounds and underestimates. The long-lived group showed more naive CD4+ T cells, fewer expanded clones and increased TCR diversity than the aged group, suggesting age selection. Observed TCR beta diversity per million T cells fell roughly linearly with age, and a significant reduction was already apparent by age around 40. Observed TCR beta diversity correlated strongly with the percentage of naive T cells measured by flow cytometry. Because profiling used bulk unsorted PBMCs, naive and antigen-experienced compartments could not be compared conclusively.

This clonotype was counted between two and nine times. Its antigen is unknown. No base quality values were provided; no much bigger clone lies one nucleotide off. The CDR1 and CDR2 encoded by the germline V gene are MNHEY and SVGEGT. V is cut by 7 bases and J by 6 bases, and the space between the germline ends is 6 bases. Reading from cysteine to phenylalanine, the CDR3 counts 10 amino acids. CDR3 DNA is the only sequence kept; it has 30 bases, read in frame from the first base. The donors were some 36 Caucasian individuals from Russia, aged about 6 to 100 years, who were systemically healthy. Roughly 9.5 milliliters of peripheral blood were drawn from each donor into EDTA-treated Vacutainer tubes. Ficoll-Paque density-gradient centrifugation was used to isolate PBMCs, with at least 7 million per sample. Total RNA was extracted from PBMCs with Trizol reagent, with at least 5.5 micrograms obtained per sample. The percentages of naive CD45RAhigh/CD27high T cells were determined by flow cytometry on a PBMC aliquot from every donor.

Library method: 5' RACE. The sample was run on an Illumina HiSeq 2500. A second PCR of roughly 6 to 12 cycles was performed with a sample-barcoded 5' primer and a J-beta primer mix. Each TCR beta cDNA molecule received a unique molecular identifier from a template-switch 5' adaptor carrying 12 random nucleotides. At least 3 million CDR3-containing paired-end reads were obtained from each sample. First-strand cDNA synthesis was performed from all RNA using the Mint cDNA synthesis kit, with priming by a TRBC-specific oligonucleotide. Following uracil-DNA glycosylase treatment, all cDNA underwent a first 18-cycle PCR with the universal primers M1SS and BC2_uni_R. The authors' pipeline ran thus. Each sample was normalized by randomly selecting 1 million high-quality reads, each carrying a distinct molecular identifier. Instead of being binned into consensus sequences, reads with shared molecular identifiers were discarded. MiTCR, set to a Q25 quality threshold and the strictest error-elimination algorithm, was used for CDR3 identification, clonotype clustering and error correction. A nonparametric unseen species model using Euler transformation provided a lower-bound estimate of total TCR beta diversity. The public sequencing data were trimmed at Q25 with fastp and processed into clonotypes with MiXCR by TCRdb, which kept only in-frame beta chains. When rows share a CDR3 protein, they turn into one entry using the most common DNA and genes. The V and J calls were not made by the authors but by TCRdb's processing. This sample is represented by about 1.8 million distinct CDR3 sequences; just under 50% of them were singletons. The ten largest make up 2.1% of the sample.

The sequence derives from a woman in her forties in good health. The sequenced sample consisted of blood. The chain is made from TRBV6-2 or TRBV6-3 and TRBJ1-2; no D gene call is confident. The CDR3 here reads CASKFHGYTF. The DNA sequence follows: TGTGCCAGCAAATTTCATGGCTACACCTTC.